This TCR beta chain was profiled in a study of blood T cell repertoires in COVID-19. Study background: Acute and convalescent COVID-19 specimens originated in the United States, Italy and Spain.

As processed by the authors: Amplification of reference gene primers was used by the study to estimate nucleated cell counts. Only in-frame clones appear in the TCRdb table, and some are missing; sequencing was by immunoSEQ multiplex PCR. Clone size and V and J calls were adopted from that table, with D and trimming inferred from the DNA. Here the sample spans approximately 220,000 clones, around 89% being singletons. The germline V and J ends were trimmed by 1 base and 0 bases, with 10 bases remaining between them. Germline V gene sequence: CDR1 SEHNR, CDR2 FQNEAQ (reference sequence). The CDR3 extends over 16 amino acids. There are a few counts of this clone. Cohorts were based on clinical histories the participants reported. Cohort 3 donors were reported recovered after two negative PCRs, clearance, or symptom resolution.

Specimen: PBMCs or T cells enriched from blood (not recorded which). The clonotype was recovered from a man under 40 who had recovered from COVID-19. V is TRBV7-9 and J is TRBJ2-1; D might be TRBD1 (5 bases). CDR3 sequence: CASSLGQFGSYNEQFF. CDR3 DNA: TGTGCCAGCAGCTTAGGACAGTTTGGCTCCTACAATGAGCAGTTCTTC. The whole variable domain, filled in from reference TRBV7-9 and TRBJ2-1, reads DTGVSQNPRHKITKRGQNVTFRCDPISEHNRLYWYRQTLGQGPEFLTYFQNEAQLEKSRLLSDRFSAERPKGSFSTLEIQRTEQGDSAMYLCASSLGQFGSYNEQFFGPGTRLTVL.